The rows below give T cell receptor beta chains drawn from one sample of a study of OX40 agonist ivuxolimab in advanced cancers. Profiled with immunoSEQ multiplex PCR; TCRdb holds only in-frame clones, not every one. The sample contains tens of thousands of clones, around 89% of which appear only once. Material: CD4+ or CD8+ T cells sorted from blood, obtained in a trial of the OX40 agonist ivuxolimab. The receptors derive from an adult with an advanced solid tumor such as melanoma, head and neck, liver or kidney cancer. The conserved cysteine and the conserved F or W are not part of the CDR3 here. A D gene is named only where the DNA matches it firmly.

d_call	v_call	cdr3_aa
TRBD1	TRBV18	ASSGWDSSNQPQH
TRBD2	TRBV29-1	SVEDPAGGWLREQY
TRBD2	TRBV6-5	ASRWTSVDNEQF
-	TRBV19	ASSMASDVRITEAF
-	TRBV4-1	ASSQDLSYEQY
-	TRBV7-9	ASSSPPGILGETQY
-	TRBV28	ASSFEGSIYNEQF
TRBD2	TRBV19	ASSGMTSGSWYEQF
-	TRBV13	ASSLGLPGTNTGELF
-	TRBV27	ASSPMFQTYEQY
TRBD1	TRBV9	ASSVFRDSSTGELF
TRBD1	TRBV2	ASSHSDRGDKSQY
TRBD2	TRBV28	ASGIAGVYEQY
-	TRBV7-8	ASSLTAMAYEQY
-	TRBV5-1	ASIPPSVAYEQY
TRBD2	TRBV5-4	ASSLQREVWNEQF
-	TRBV18	ASSPPGTYEQY
-	TRBV4-2	ASSQFAQAGNQPQH
-	TRBV6-5	ASSYAPGPSTEAF
-	TRBV7-9	ASSLGESHYGYT
TRBD1	TRBV27	ASSERTGGLNQPQH
-	TRBV5-6	ASSPSGGWAGELF